One sample yielded the 17 T cell receptor beta chains listed below, sequenced in a study of somatic mutations in cytotoxic T cells in rheumatoid arthritis. Sequencing used immunoSEQ multiplex PCR; TCRdb keeps in-frame clones, though not all of them. The sample records fewer than 15,000 clones, 60% to 75% being singletons. Sequencing was done on a sample of CD8+ T cells sorted from blood. Every receptor here comes from an adult with rheumatoid arthritis.

The chain couples TRBV5-1 to TRBJ1-1, with TRBD1 matching 8 bases. This CDR3 spans 14 amino acids. Per the germline V gene, CDR1 is SGHRS and CDR2 is YFSETQ. The V gene end was trimmed by 0 bases and the J gene end by 4 bases; junction bases not matched to a gene: 2. The CDR3 reads CASSLEQGGTEAFF. CDR3 nucleotides: TGCGCCAGCAGCTTGGAACAGGGGGGCACTGAAGCTTTCTTT.

This clone was recorded only once. This rearrangement joins TRBV5-4 to TRBJ2-1; weak D call: TRBD2 (6 bases). Germline V gives CDR1 SGHNT, CDR2 YYREEE (reference sequence). The CDR3 extends over 14 amino acids. V was trimmed by 2 bases and J by 6 bases, leaving 12 bases between them. The CDR3 bases are TGTGCCAGCAGCTTTCCGGGAGCCACCAATGAGCAGTTCTTC. Protein: CASSFPGATNEQFF.

V gene TRBV6-5 combines with J gene TRBJ1-2, with D uncertain. Per germline, CDR1 MNHEY and CDR2 SVGAGI. CDR3 length: 16 residues. V was shortened by 0 bases and J by 3 bases, with 14 bases between the two germline ends. The CDR3 coding sequence is TGTGCCAGCAGTTACTCGGTCGGGGAGACGGACTATGGCTACACCTTC. Translating gives CASSYSVGETDYGYTF.

This chain uses TRBV11-1 with TRBJ1-2; the D gene is possibly TRBD1 (5 bases). V lost 5 bases and J lost 0, with 10 bases in between. Germline V gene sequence: CDR1 SGHAT, CDR2 FQDESV (reference sequence). This CDR3 spans 14 amino acids. The CDR3 region is CASSPRDSNYGYTF. CDR3 sequence (DNA): TGTGCCAGCAGCCCCAGGGACTCTAACTATGGCTACACCTTC.

The J gene is TRBJ1-2, the V gene TRBV7-8; weak D call: TRBD1 (6 bases). With 1 base removed from V and 6 bases from J, the gap between germline ends came to 12 bases. Germline assignment: CDR1 SGHVS and CDR2 FQNEAQ. The CDR3 length is 14 residues. CDR3 region: CASSLDVGANGYTF. The CDR3 DNA reads as TGTGCCAGCAGCTTAGATGTGGGGGCTAATGGCTACACCTTC.

The genes are TRBV11-3 and TRBJ2-2; TRBD1 matches 8 bases. CDR3 size: 14 residues. Germline CDR1 SGHNT, CDR2 YENEEA. Trimming took 4 bases from V and 8 from J; bases not matched to a gene: 6. The CDR3 spells CASSYGQGSGELFF. DNA for the CDR3: TGTGCCAGCAGCTACGGACAGGGCTCAGGGGAGCTGTTTTTT.

V gene TRBV4-1 combines with J gene TRBJ2-7; the D gene is possibly TRBD1 (5 bases). Germline V gene data show CDR1 as MGHRA and CDR2 as YSYEKL. V was clipped by 0 bases and J by 3 bases, with 15 bases between them. CDR3 length: 16 amino acids. CDR3 protein: CASSQDRTSFIYEQYF. As DNA, the CDR3 is TGCGCCAGCAGCCAAGACCGGACAAGCTTCATCTACGAGCAGTACTTC.

The CDR3 loop is CATSDPNTGELFF. The CDR3 nucleotides read TGTGCCACCTCAGACCCGAACACCGGGGAGCTGTTTTTT. The J gene is TRBJ2-2, the V gene TRBV5-4; D is unclear. Per germline, CDR1 SGHNT and CDR2 YYREEE (reference sequence). This CDR3 region has 13 residues. With 9 bases removed from V and 0 bases from J, the gap between germline ends came to 9 bases.

The chain recombines TRBV28 with TRBJ2-3; perhaps TRBD1 as D (6 bases). This CDR3 is built from 16 residues. The ends were cut back, 5 bases at V and 1 base at J, with 16 bases in the middle. Germline V CDR1 and CDR2: MDHEN, SYDVKM. CDR3 in amino acids: CASSPWGPRGTDTQYF. In DNA form, the CDR3 reads TGTGCCAGCAGTCCGTGGGGGCCCCGGGGCACAGATACGCAGTATTTT. Filled out from reference TRBV28 and TRBJ2-3, the complete variable domain reads DVKVTQSSRYLVKRTGEKVFLECVQDMDHENMFWYRQDPGLGLRLIYFSYDVKMKEKGDIPEGYSVSREKKERFSLILESASTNQTSMYLCASSPWGPRGTDTQYFGPGTRLTVL.

The gene calls are TRBV28 and TRBJ1-2, with 11 bases aligning to TRBD1. From germline, CDR1 is MDHEN and CDR2 SYDVKM. The J segment lost 0 bases and the V segment lost 3 bases, leaving 6 bases of the junction unmatched. This CDR3 has 17 residues. CDR3 residues: CASSFAGTGGANYGYTF. CDR3 coding DNA: TGTGCCAGCAGTTTCGCCGGGACAGGGGGTGCTAACTATGGCTACACCTTC.

This chain joins TRBV9 and TRBJ2-5; a possible D gene is TRBD2 (5 bases). The CDR3 is 14 amino acids. Germline values: CDR1 SGDLS, CDR2 YYNGEE. Deletions cut 4 bases from V and 3 bases from J, with 13 bases between. The CDR3 spells CASSSSDLKETQYF. DNA of the CDR3: TGTGCCAGCAGCAGTAGCGACCTTAAAGAGACCCAGTACTTC.

This chain connects TRBV7-8 to TRBJ1-1, with 7 nucleotides matching TRBD1. The CDR3 consists of 16 residues. CDR1 and CDR2 from the germline V gene are SGHVS and FQNEAQ. With 4 bases clipped from V and 1 base from J, the junction kept 9 bases outside the gene matches. For the CDR3, the DNA is TGTGCCAGCAGCTCTGATGGGGGGACAGCGAACACTGAAGCTTTCTTT. Translated, it gives CASSSDGGTANTEAFF.

Only a few counts were recorded for this clone. The chain couples TRBV7-9 to TRBJ1-5; D is unclear. V lost 0 bases and J lost 0, with 6 bases in between. CDR1 and CDR2 from the germline V gene are SEHNR and FQNEAQ (reference sequence). The CDR3 is made up of 15 amino acids. The CDR3 is CASSLAGYSNQPQHF. The CDR3 bases are TGTGCCAGCAGCTTAGCCGGATATAGCAATCAGCCCCAGCATTTT.

The chain is built from TRBV5-4 and TRBJ2-7; no clear D gene. Trimming shortened V by 2 bases and J by 0 bases, and 9 bases separated the two germline ends. This CDR3 contains 14 residues. Looked up from germline, CDR1 is SGHNT and CDR2 is YYREEE (reference sequence). The DNA for the CDR3 is TGTGCCAGCAGCTTTGCTCCTAGCTCCTACGAGCAGTACTTC. Its protein is CASSFAPSSYEQYF. The full variable domain, its missing parts supplied by reference TRBV5-4 and TRBJ2-7, is ETGVTQSPTHLIKTRGQQVTLRCSSQSGHNTVSWYQQALGQGPQFIFQYYREEENGRGNFPPRFSGLQFPNYSSELNVNALELDDSALYLCASSFAPSSYEQYFGPGTRLTVT.

The J gene is TRBJ1-5, the V gene TRBV6-5; D not certain. Germline loops: CDR1 MNHEY, CDR2 SVGAGI. There are 13 residues in the CDR3. V was trimmed by 8 bases and J by 9 bases, leaving 17 bases between them. CDR3 protein: CASGDTWGRPQHF. The CDR3 nucleotides are TGTGCCAGCGGGGATACCTGGGGTCGGCCCCAGCATTTT.

This CDR3 reads CASSPDRVYQPQHF. The DNA of the CDR3 is TGTGCCAGCAGTCCCGACAGGGTATATCAGCCCCAGCATTTT. This chain links TRBV6-5 with TRBJ1-5; TRBD1 aligns across 7 bases. Germline V lookup: CDR1 MNHEY, CDR2 SVGAGI. Trimming took 5 bases from V and 5 from J; bases not matched to a gene: 6. This CDR3 region has 14 residues.

The chain has TRBV6-6 and TRBJ1-1; no clear D. CDR1 MNHNY and CDR2 SVGAGI come from the germline V gene (reference sequence). The V end lost 0 bases, the J end lost 3 bases, and 11 bases lay between the germline ends. This CDR3 region has 15 residues. In DNA form, the CDR3 reads TGTGCCAGCAGTTACTCGGCAGAAAGGGACACTGAAGCTTTCTTT. Translated, it gives CASSYSAERDTEAFF.